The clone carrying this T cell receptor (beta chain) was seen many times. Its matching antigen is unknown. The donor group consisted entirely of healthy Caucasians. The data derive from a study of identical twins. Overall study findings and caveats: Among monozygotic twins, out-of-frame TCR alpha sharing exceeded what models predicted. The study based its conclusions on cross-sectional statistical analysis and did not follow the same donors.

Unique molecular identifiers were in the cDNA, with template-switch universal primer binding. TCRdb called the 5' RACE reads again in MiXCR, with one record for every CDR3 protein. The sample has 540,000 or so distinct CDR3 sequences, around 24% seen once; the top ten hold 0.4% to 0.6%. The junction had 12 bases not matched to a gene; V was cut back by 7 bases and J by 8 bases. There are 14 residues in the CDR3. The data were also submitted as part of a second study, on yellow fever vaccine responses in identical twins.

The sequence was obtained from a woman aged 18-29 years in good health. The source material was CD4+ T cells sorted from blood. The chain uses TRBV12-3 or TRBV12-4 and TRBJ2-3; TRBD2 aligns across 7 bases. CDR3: CASTIGQTGGTQYF. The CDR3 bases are TGTGCCAGCACCATAGGCCAAACGGGGGGTACGCAGTATTTT.